The subject of this entry is one T cell receptor beta chain. Authors' methods: From reference gene primer amplification, estimates of nucleated cell counts were derived. The repertoire was sequenced with immunoSEQ multiplex PCR; TCRdb's copy has only in-frame clones and lacks some. That table gives V, J and clone size, and the DNA gave D and trimming. The sample lists some 130,000 clones; roughly 80% were seen once. These data come from a study of blood T cell repertoires in COVID-19. This CDR3 has 14 residues. CDR1 and CDR2 from the germline V gene are KGHSH and LQKENI. With 5 bases clipped from V and 3 bases from J, the junction kept 6 bases outside the gene matches.

The chain carries TRBV18 and TRBJ1-1, with 7 positions matching TRBD1. The sequenced sample was peripheral blood. The TCR sequence derives from a man aged 55 to 69 who had recovered from COVID-19. CDR3 residues: CASSANRGDTEAFF. CDR3 sequence (DNA): TGTGCCAGCTCAGCAAACAGGGGCGACACTGAAGCTTTCTTT.